The 26 T cell receptor beta chains below come from one sample, sequenced in a study of T cells expressing NK-cell markers. Using the 5' RACE reads, TCRdb records one entry per CDR3 protein without DNA. The ten top clones account for around 12%, within a sample of 130,000 to 150,000 distinct CDR3 sequences. Sequencing used blood T cells: a sorted CD56 or NKG2C T cell subset, CD4+ or CD8+ T cells, or bulk PBMC T cells (not recorded which). The receptors were gathered from a man between 18 and 29 years old in good health.

V is TRBV14 and J is TRBJ2-1; TCRdb proposes TRBD2, but this gene call is untestable without DNA. Germline CDR1 reads SGHDN; CDR2 reads FVKESK. CDR3 size: 17 residues. The CDR3 sequence is CASSQSPGLAAYNEQFF. Variable domain in full (rest from reference TRBV14 and TRBJ2-1): EAGVTQFPSHSVIEKGQTVTLRCDPISGHDNLYWYRRVMGKEIKFLLHFVKESKQDESGMPNNRFLAERTGGTYSTLKVQPAELEDSGVYFCASSQSPGLAAYNEQFFGPGTRLTVL.

This chain uses TRBV12-3 or TRBV12-4 with TRBJ1-2; the TCRdb call, TRBD1, lacks DNA for checking. This CDR3 spans 17 amino acids. The CDR3 loop reads CASSFSPGGQANYGYTF.

This CDR3 reads CASHALGQQETQYF. The V and J genes are TRBV6-5 and TRBJ2-5; TCRdb outputs TRBD1, but without DNA this stays unchecked. The CDR3 has 14 amino acids. Germline CDR1 MNHEY, CDR2 SVGAGI.

This rearrangement joins TRBV11-2 to TRBJ2-3; the TCRdb D gene call, TRBD2, has no DNA to confirm it. Germline CDR1 reads SGHAT; CDR2 reads FQNNGV. The CDR3 spans 17 residues. CDR3: CASSLEVVGGPSDTQYF.

The rearrangement links TRBV12-3 or TRBV12-4 to TRBJ2-3; TCRdb returns TRBD1, unconfirmable since there is no DNA. This CDR3 region has 16 residues. The CDR3 protein is CASRPKTGFPTDTQYF.

V is TRBV4-1 and J is TRBJ1-1; there is no DNA to check the TCRdb D call of TRBD1. Germline assignment: CDR1 MGHRA and CDR2 YSYEKL. The CDR3 consists of 16 residues. CDR3 amino acids: CASSQVPGQPNTEAFF.

The CDR3 loop reads CASSTGTTEQYF. The rearrangement links TRBV19 to TRBJ2-7; TCRdb designates TRBD1, a call that cannot be tested without DNA. Germline CDR1 LNHDA, CDR2 SQIVND (reference sequence). The CDR3 contains 12 residues.

This CDR3 reads CATALRGLQETQYF. V is TRBV12-3 or TRBV12-4 and J is TRBJ2-5; TCRdb proposes TRBD2, but this gene call is untestable without DNA. This CDR3 spans 14 amino acids.

This sequence joins TRBV7-2 and TRBJ1-3. This CDR3 has 15 amino acids. CDR1 is SGHTA, CDR2 FQGNSA, per germline. CDR3: CASSLDGTSGNTIYF.

V usage is TRBV11-2 and J usage is TRBJ2-5. CDR1 and CDR2 from the germline V gene are SGHAT and FQNNGV. This CDR3 spans 13 amino acids. CDR3 loop: CASSFFRQETQYF.

The rearrangement uses TRBV12-3 or TRBV12-4 and TRBJ2-1; the D gene TCRdb calls, TRBD2, cannot be checked with no DNA. The CDR3 has 13 residues. This chain's CDR3 is CASSLLEGNEQFF.

The chain joins TRBV20-1 to TRBJ2-7; TCRdb proposes TRBD1, but this gene call is untestable without DNA. This CDR3 contains 12 residues. CDR1 is DFQATT, CDR2 SNEGSKA, per germline (reference sequence). This CDR3 reads CSGDPGSYEQYF.

The chain is built from TRBV7-3 and TRBJ2-1; there is no DNA to check the TCRdb D call of TRBD1. CDR3 length: 14 amino acids. CDR1 SGHTA and CDR2 FQGTGA come from the germline V gene. The CDR3 protein is CASSLRDRNNEQFF.

The chain employs TRBV29-1 and TRBJ2-1; TCRdb's D call of TRBD2 is untestable without DNA. Germline V gene sequence: CDR1 SQVTM, CDR2 ANQGSEA. The length of the CDR3 is 16 residues. CDR3 amino acids: CSVEGGLAGGNNEQFF.

The chain has TRBV9 and TRBJ2-2; TCRdb proposes TRBD2, but this gene call is untestable without DNA. Germline CDR1 SGDLS, CDR2 YYNGEE. The CDR3 extends over 16 amino acids. CDR3 sequence: CASSAAGLGNTGELFF.

CDR3 sequence reads: CASSFYAGLASGEQFF. J is TRBJ2-1 and V is TRBV7-9; TCRdb reports TRBD2, a call that lacks DNA to check it against. Germline V gene sequence: CDR1 SEHNR, CDR2 FQNEAQ (reference sequence). This CDR3 region has 16 residues.

The genes are TRBV7-2 and TRBJ2-1; TCRdb names TRBD2, which stays unverified in the absence of DNA. Germline V gene data show CDR1 as SGHTA and CDR2 as FQGNSA. This CDR3 is built from 13 residues. The CDR3 region is CACGRGTYNEQFF.

The chain carries TRBV4-1 and TRBJ2-2; TCRdb's D call of TRBD2 is untestable without DNA. This CDR3 is built from 16 residues. Germline V gives CDR1 MGHRA, CDR2 YSYEKL. CDR3 residues: CASSPMGDFYTGELFF.

This chain connects TRBV12-1 to TRBJ1-5; the D gene TCRdb calls, TRBD1, cannot be checked with no DNA. TRBV12-1 is flagged as a pseudogene. CDR3 size: 17 residues. The CDR3 sequence is CASSFWLGRGSNQPQHF.

V is TRBV10-3 and J is TRBJ2-2; TCRdb's D call, TRBD2, is unchecked because there is no DNA. This CDR3 has 16 amino acids. CDR1 ENHRY and CDR2 SYGVKD come from the germline V gene. CDR3 protein: CAISELGESGGGELFF.

This rearrangement joins TRBV29-1 to TRBJ1-1; TCRdb returns TRBD1, unconfirmable since there is no DNA. This CDR3 is 17 amino acids long. Germline CDR1 SQVTM, CDR2 ANQGSEA. CDR3 sequence: CSVEDHLNRAGNTEAFF.

This CDR3 reads CASSQVGVPGELFF. The genes are TRBV4-1 and TRBJ2-2; the D gene TCRdb calls, TRBD1, cannot be checked with no DNA. Germline loops: CDR1 MGHRA, CDR2 YSYEKL. The CDR3 consists of 14 residues.

The V call is TRBV3-1, the J call TRBJ2-3; TCRdb's D gene call, TRBD2, goes unchecked for lack of DNA. CDR3 length: 13 residues. From germline, CDR1 is LGHDT and CDR2 YNNKEL (reference sequence). CDR3 sequence reads: CASSRRSTDTQYF.

The chain has TRBV11-2 and TRBJ2-1; TCRdb picks TRBD2, but there is no DNA to check that call. This CDR3 spans 17 amino acids. CDR1 is SGHAT and CDR2 is FQNNGV in the germline V gene. CDR3 sequence reads: CASSLSGVGSSYNEQFF.

The rearrangement joins TRBV4-2 to TRBJ1-1. Germline CDR1 is LGHNA and CDR2 is YNFKEQ. This CDR3 contains 12 residues. The CDR3 reads CASRLGNTEAFF.

The V gene is TRBV7-8, the J gene TRBJ2-5. CDR1 SGHVS and CDR2 FQNEAQ come from the germline V gene. This CDR3 is built from 14 residues. The CDR3 protein is CASSLVESEETQYF. The whole variable domain, filled in from reference TRBV7-8 and TRBJ2-5, reads GAGVSQSPRYKVAKRGQDVALRCDPISGHVSLFWYQQALGQGPEFLTYFQNEAQLDKSGLPSDRFFAERPEGSVSTLKIQRTQQEDSAVYLCASSLVESEETQYFGPGTRLLVL.